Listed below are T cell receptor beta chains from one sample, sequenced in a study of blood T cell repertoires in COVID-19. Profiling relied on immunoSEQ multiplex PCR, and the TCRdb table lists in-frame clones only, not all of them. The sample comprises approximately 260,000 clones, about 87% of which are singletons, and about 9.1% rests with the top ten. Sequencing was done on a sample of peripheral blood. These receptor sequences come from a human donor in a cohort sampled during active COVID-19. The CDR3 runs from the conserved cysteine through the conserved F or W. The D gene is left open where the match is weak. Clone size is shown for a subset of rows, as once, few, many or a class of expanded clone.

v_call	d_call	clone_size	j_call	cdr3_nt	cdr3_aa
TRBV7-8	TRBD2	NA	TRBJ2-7	TGTGCCAGCAGCTTAAGTAGCGGGAGTGTCTACGAGCAGTACTTC	CASSLSSGSVYEQYF
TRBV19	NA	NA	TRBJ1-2	TGTGCCAGTAGTATCAAGGGGTACTATGGCTACACCTTC	CASSIKGYYGYTF
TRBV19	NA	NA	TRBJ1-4	TGTGCCAGTAGTATCTCGGGGACTTCCCGGAAAAAACTGTTTTTT	CASSISGTSRKKLFF
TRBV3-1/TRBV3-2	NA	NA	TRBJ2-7	TGTGCCAGCAGCCAAGCACCGGGACAACAGTACTTC	CASSQAPGQQYF
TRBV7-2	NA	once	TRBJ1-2	TGTGCCAGCAGCTTAGATGTGTGGAGCGTCCGCTTC	CASSLDVWSVRF
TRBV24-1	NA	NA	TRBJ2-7	TGTGCCACCAGTGGGACTTTTAATGGTCCCGTCGATAGGTACGAGCAGTACTTC	CATSGTFNGPVDRYEQYF
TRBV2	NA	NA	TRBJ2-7	TGTGCCAGCAGTCCCCGACGGCCGGGCGAGCAGTACTTC	CASSPRRPGEQYF
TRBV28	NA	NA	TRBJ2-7	TGTGCCAGCAGTTTAATCTATCCGGACGAGCAGTACTTC	CASSLIYPDEQYF
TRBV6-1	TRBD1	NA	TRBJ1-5	TGTGCCAGCAGTGAAGGCTCCCTGGACAGGGGGTCGAGACAGCCCCAGCATTTT	CASSEGSLDRGSRQPQHF
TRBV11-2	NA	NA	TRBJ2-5	TGTGCCAGCAGCTTAGAGACTTGGCAAGAGACCCAGTACTTC	CASSLETWQETQYF
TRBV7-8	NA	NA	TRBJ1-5	TGTGCCAGCAGCTTAGCGAGGACTAGGAGAGGACAGCCCCAGCATTTT	CASSLARTRRGQPQHF
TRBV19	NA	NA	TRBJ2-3	TGTGCCAGTAAAAGTCGGGACACTTTTATCACAGATACGCAGTATTTT	CASKSRDTFITDTQYF
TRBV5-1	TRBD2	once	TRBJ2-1	TGCGCCAGCAGCTCGGGACTAGCGGTCTTTGAGCAGTTCTTC	CASSSGLAVFEQFF
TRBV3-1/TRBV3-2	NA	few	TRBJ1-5	TGTGCCAGCAGCCCACACTCAGCGGACCATGTAGGCGTGTTCGTATGGGGTCAGCCCCAGCATTTT	CASSPHSADHVGVFVWGQPQHF
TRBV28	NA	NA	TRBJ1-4	TGTGCCACCCGACTGGTGGGAACTAATGAAAAACTGTTTTTT	CATRLVGTNEKLFF
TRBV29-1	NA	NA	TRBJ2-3	TGCAGCGTTGTGCCAGTCATCACAGATACGCAGTATTTT	CSVVPVITDTQYF
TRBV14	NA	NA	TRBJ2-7	TGTGCCAGCAGCCCCGGCACAGGTATCTACGAGCAGTACTTC	CASSPGTGIYEQYF
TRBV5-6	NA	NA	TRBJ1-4	TGTGCCAGCAGCTTGGGGGCAGGGGCGATTAATGAAAAACTGTTTTTT	CASSLGAGAINEKLFF
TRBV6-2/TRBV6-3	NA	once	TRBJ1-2	TGTGCCAGCAGTTCTTGGGGCAGTGGTAACTATGGCTACACCTTC	CASSSWGSGNYGYTF
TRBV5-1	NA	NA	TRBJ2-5	TGCGCCAGCAGCCCCGGGGTGGCTTCGTCCATGGAGACCCAGTACTTC	CASSPGVASSMETQYF
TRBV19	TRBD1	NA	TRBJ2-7	TGTGCCAGCAGGCGGACAGGGGCCTACGAGCAGTACTTC	CASRRTGAYEQYF
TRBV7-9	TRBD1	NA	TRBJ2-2	TGTGCCAGCAGCTTAGCGCTGGGCAGGGGGCGCACCGGGGAGCTGTTTTTT	CASSLALGRGRTGELFF
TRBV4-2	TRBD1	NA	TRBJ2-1	TGTGCCAGCAGCCAAGTGGCTTGGCAGGGGGCTAATGAGCAGTTCTTC	CASSQVAWQGANEQFF
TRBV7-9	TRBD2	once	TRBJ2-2	TGTGCCAGCAGCTTAGCGGCAGGTTCTAGCGGGGCGAACACCGGGGAGCTGTTTTTT	CASSLAAGSSGANTGELFF
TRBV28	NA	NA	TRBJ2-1	TGTGCCAGCAGTTCCCAGGGATTAAGGGGTTCCTACAATGAGCAGTTCTTC	CASSSQGLRGSYNEQFF
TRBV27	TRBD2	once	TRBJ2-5	TGTGCCAGCAGTTTTAGAGCGGGGGGGCCTCGGGAGACCCAGTACTTC	CASSFRAGGPRETQYF
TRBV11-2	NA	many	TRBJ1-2	TGTGCCAGCAGCTTAGGACAGTTGGATGGCTACACCTTC	CASSLGQLDGYTF
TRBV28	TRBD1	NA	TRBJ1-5	TGTGCCAGCAGTGGGGGACAGGGAGGGCAGCCCCAGCATTTT	CASSGGQGGQPQHF
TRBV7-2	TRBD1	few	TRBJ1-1	TGTGCCAGCAGTCGGGGACAGATGAACACTGAAGCTTTCTTT	CASSRGQMNTEAFF
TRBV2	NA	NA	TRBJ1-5	TGTGCCAGCAGACTCAGGTCGAATCAGCCCCAGCATTTT	CASRLRSNQPQHF
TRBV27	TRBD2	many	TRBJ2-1	TGTGCCAGCACCCTCTCGAGCGGGAGAAATGAGCAGTTCTTC	CASTLSSGRNEQFF
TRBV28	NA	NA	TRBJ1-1	TGTGCCAGCAGTTTATCTAGCCTCAACACTGAAGCTTTCTTT	CASSLSSLNTEAFF
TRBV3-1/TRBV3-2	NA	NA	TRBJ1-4	TGTGCCAGCGGAGATCCTAATGAAAAACTGTTTTTT	CASGDPNEKLFF
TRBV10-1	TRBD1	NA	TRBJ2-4	TGCGCCGATGTCCTCCGGGACAGAGATTTAGCCAAAAACATTCAGTACTTC	CADVLRDRDLAKNIQYF
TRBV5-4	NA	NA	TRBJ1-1	TGTGCCAGCAGCTGGGGGCGTATGGGGGTGAACACTGAAGCTTTCTTT	CASSWGRMGVNTEAFF
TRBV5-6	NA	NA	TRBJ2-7	TGTGCCAGCAGTCGTCTAGCTGAGCAGTACTTC	CASSRLAEQYF
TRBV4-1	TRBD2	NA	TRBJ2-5	TGCGCCAGCAGCCAAGCCTTACTCGGACTAGCGGGAGTTGAGACCCAGTACTTC	CASSQALLGLAGVETQYF
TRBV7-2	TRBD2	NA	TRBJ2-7	TGTGCCAGCAGCACCGCCGGGACTAAAGGGTACGAGCAGTACTTC	CASSTAGTKGYEQYF
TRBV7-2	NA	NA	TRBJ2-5	TGTGCCAGCAGCTTACCTCGAGGTTCCAAACAAGAGACCCAGTACTTC	CASSLPRGSKQETQYF
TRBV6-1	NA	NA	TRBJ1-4	TGTGCCAGCAGTGAAGGCCCCCCGAGCGAAAAACTGTTTTTT	CASSEGPPSEKLFF
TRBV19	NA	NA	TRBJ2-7	TGTGCCAGTAGTATTCCGGGACACCGAAGCTCCTACGAGCAGTACTTC	CASSIPGHRSSYEQYF
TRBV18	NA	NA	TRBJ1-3	TGTGCCAGCTCAACCCAGGGCGGCTTCTCTGGAAACACCATATATTTT	CASSTQGGFSGNTIYF
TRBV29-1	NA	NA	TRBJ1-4	TGCAGCGTAGGAACTCCGGGAGGACTTAATGAAAAACTGTTTTTT	CSVGTPGGLNEKLFF
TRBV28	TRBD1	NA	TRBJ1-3	TGTGCCAGCAGTTCGCCGGGACAGGGGTTATTTTCTGGAAACACCATATATTTT	CASSSPGQGLFSGNTIYF
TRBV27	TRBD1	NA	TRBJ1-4	TGTGCCAGCAGTTTATTGGGGACAGGAAATGAAAAACTGTTTTTT	CASSLLGTGNEKLFF
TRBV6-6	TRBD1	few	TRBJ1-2	TGTGCCAGCAGTCTCTCCGGGACAGGGGGGGAAAACTATGGCTACACCTTC	CASSLSGTGGENYGYTF
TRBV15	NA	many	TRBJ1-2	TGTGCCACCAGCAGCGGCGTCCAGGGTAGCTACACCTTC	CATSSGVQGSYTF
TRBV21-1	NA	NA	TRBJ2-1	TGTGCCAGCAGCATCATCGGGACTCCAGACTACAATGAGCAGTTCTTC	CASSIIGTPDYNEQFF
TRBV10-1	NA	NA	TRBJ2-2	TGCGCCAGCAGTGTGAAAGGGGCCGGCACCGGGGAGCTGTTTTTT	CASSVKGAGTGELFF
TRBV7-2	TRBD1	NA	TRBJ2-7	TGTGCCAGCAGCTTCGTTGAGGGGGCTTACGAGCAGTACTTC	CASSFVEGAYEQYF
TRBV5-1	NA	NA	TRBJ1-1	TGCGCCAGCAGCGTGCAGGGTAACACTGAAGCTTTCTTT	CASSVQGNTEAFF
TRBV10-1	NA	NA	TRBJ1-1	TGCGCCAGCACAGACAGGAGAAACACTGAAGCTTTCTTT	CASTDRRNTEAFF